The next 31 T cell receptor beta chains were all read from a single sample in a study of blood T cells in healthy people across ages. A second about 6 to 11 cycle PCR used barcoded and J-beta primers. TCRdb re-derived calls from the 5' RACE reads in MiXCR, one entry per CDR3 protein. The sample carries about 1 million distinct CDR3 sequences, less than 25% recorded once. This same sample was also taken into another study, of T cells of mothers and their children.

Sequencing input: blood. The receptor source for this set is a girl aged 2 to 10 in good health.

The V and J genes are TRBV5-6 and TRBJ1-4, with unresolved D. CDR1 is SGHDT, CDR2 YYEEEE, per germline. CDR3 length: 16 residues. The V gene lost 2 bases and the J gene lost 7 bases, with 18 bases spanning the gap. This CDR3 reads CASSFFGQRSSEKLFF. CDR3 sequence (DNA): TGTGCCAGCAGCTTTTTTGGTCAACGATCGAGTGAAAAACTGTTTTTT.

The V call is TRBV20-1, the J call TRBJ2-2; D is ambiguous. With 3 bases removed from V and 7 bases from J, the gap between germline ends came to 21 bases. The CDR3 is 16 residues long. Germline CDR1 DFQATT, CDR2 SNEGSKA (reference sequence). CDR3 DNA sequence: TGCAGTGCTAGCGCTTTAGGTCCCCTGAAGAGCGGGGAGCTGTTTTTT. It is translated as CSASALGPLKSGELFF.

The chain combines TRBV28 with TRBJ2-3; TRBD2 matches at 14 bases. The CDR3 contains 16 residues. J was trimmed by 3 bases and V by 3 bases; bases with no gene match: 2. CDR1 is MDHEN, CDR2 SYDVKM, per germline. The CDR3, as DNA: TGTGCCAGCAGTTTGGGACTAGCGGGAGAGACAGATACGCAGTATTTT. The encoded protein is CASSLGLAGETDTQYF.

The CDR3 region is CASSFLGQDVDNYGYTF. DNA of the CDR3: TGTGCCAGCAGTTTTTTGGGACAGGACGTCGATAACTATGGCTACACCTTC. This chain links TRBV28 with TRBJ1-2; 8 bases agree with TRBD1. With 3 bases clipped from V and 1 base from J, the junction kept 10 bases outside the gene matches. Germline V CDR1 and CDR2: MDHEN, SYDVKM. CDR3 size: 17 residues.

The chain carries TRBV5-1 and TRBJ2-7, with 7 positions matching TRBD1. Germline loops: CDR1 SGHRS, CDR2 YFSETQ. The CDR3 runs to 14 residues. V was pared by 5 bases and J by 1 base, with 6 bases of the junction left unmatched. The CDR3 nucleotides read TGCGCCAGCAGGACTCCGGGACAGTCCTACGAGCAGTACTTC. It specifies CASRTPGQSYEQYF.

Worth noting for this clonotype: A single base separates this from a much larger clone, so it may be a read error. The rearrangement uses TRBV2 and TRBJ1-1; D not certain. Deletions cut 6 bases from V and 1 base from J, with 6 bases between. Germline V gene lookup returns CDR1 SNHLY and CDR2 FYNNEI. The CDR3 totals 12 residues. CDR3 amino acids: CASSHTNTEAFF. CDR3 nucleotide sequence: TGTGCCAGCAGCCATACGAACACTGAAGCTTTCTTT.

A remark on this clonotype: Being one base from a much bigger clone, this may be a read error. CDR3 sequence: CASPDGYEQYF. In nucleotides, the CDR3 is TGTGCCAGCCCGGACGGCTACGAGCAGTACTTC. J is TRBJ2-7 and V is TRBV7-2; D call uncertain. The CDR3 spans 11 residues. V was clipped by 8 bases and J by 3 bases, with 8 bases between them. The germline V gene has CDR1 SGHTA and CDR2 FQGNSA.

Only a few counts were recorded for this clonotype. The chain uses TRBV7-9 and TRBJ2-3, with unresolved D. The germline V and J ends were trimmed by 5 bases and 2 bases, with 8 bases remaining between them. Germline V lookup: CDR1 SEHNR, CDR2 FQNEAQ (reference sequence). The CDR3 totals 13 residues. Here the CDR3 reads CASSRPFTDTQYF. The DNA of the CDR3 is TGTGCCAGCAGCCGACCCTTCACAGATACGCAGTATTTT.

This rearrangement joins TRBV28 to TRBJ2-3; D remains unclear. CDR1 MDHEN and CDR2 SYDVKM come from the germline V gene. The CDR3 sequence is 13 residues long. Trimming left V 8 bases short and J 5 bases short, with 14 bases between. The CDR3 region has the DNA TGTGCCAGCGGTCCGGAGACGGGAGATACGCAGTATTTT. Amino acid sequence: CASGPETGDTQYF.

The rearrangement links TRBV12-3 or TRBV12-4 to TRBJ2-5, with TRBD1 as a possible D gene (6 bases). The CDR3 has 12 residues. V lost 5 bases, J lost 12 bases, and 16 bases lay in between. CDR3: CASSPGQLTEYF. Here the CDR3 DNA reads TGTGCCAGCAGTCCGGGACAACTCACCGAGTACTTC.

This clonotype was detected ten times or more. The chain combines TRBV10-1 with TRBJ2-5, with 10 bases matching TRBD1. CDR3 length: 16 residues. The V and J ends lost 2 bases and 11 bases, in that order; junction bases with no gene match: 14. CDR1 WNHNN and CDR2 SYGVQD come from the germline V gene (reference sequence). This chain's CDR3 is CASSENRGTGVSEQYF. The CDR3 bases are TGCGCCAGCAGTGAGAATAGAGGGACAGGGGTGAGTGAGCAGTACTTC.

The CDR3 loop is CASSLPHRVLAKNIQYF. The CDR3 DNA reads as TGTGCCAGCAGCTTACCGCACAGGGTACTAGCCAAAAACATTCAGTACTTC. The V call is TRBV11-2, the J call TRBJ2-4; D is perhaps TRBD1 (6 bases). The CDR3 consists of 17 residues. CDR1 and CDR2 from the germline V gene are SGHAT and FQNNGV. Trimming pared 2 bases from V and 0 bases from J, leaving 14 bases between.

This clonotype was counted only a few times. J is TRBJ2-4 and V is TRBV15; tentative D call: TRBD2 (6 bases). The germline CDR1 and CDR2 sequences are LNHNV and YYDKDF (reference sequence). V lost 1 base to trimming and J lost 2 bases, with 15 bases between them. The length of the CDR3 is 17 residues. CDR3 region: CATSRVGTPRPKNIQYF. DNA for the CDR3: TGTGCCACCAGCAGAGTTGGGACTCCCAGGCCCAAAAACATTCAGTACTTC.

This rearrangement joins TRBV29-1 to TRBJ2-5; 12 positions match TRBD2. Germline V gene lookup returns CDR1 SQVTM and CDR2 ANQGSEA. Germline trimming cut 7 bases from V and 4 bases from J; bases unmatched to any gene: 7. The CDR3 is 14 amino acids. The CDR3, as DNA: TGCAGCGCCAAGCTAGCGGGAGGGCCAGAGACCCAGTACTTC. It specifies CSAKLAGGPETQYF.

This clonotype was seen more than once but under ten times. This chain uses TRBV29-1 with TRBJ2-7; D uncertain. Germline assignment: CDR1 SQVTM and CDR2 ANQGSEA. Trimming cost V 6 bases and J 4 bases, with 13 bases left between them. The CDR3 consists of 12 residues. The CDR3 region has the DNA TGCAGCGTAGCCCATGGATCGTACGAGCAGTACTTC. Protein: CSVAHGSYEQYF.

With regard to this clonotype: Compared with germline, one end of the junction differs, possibly owing to a read error. This chain uses TRBV6-2 or TRBV6-3 with TRBJ2-7; no definite D call. Looked up from germline, CDR1 is MNHEY and CDR2 is SVGEGT. This CDR3 region has 15 residues. The CDR3 sequence is CASSPTPAGTYGQYF. The DNA for the CDR3 is TGTGCCAGCAGTCCGACTCCGGCAGGCACCTACGGGCAGTACTTC.

This clonotype was seen more than once but under ten times. The chain couples TRBV10-2 to TRBJ2-1, with 8 bases matching TRBD2. The CDR3 is 15 amino acids. V lost 3 bases to trimming and J lost 6 bases; unmatched junction nucleotides: 7. CDR1 is WSHSY, CDR2 SAAADI, per germline. DNA for the CDR3: TGCGCCAGCAGTGATGGGACTAGATCCCCCAATGAGCAGTTCTTC. Translating it yields CASSDGTRSPNEQFF.

J is TRBJ1-2 and V is TRBV7-9, with 9 bases that match TRBD1. The CDR3 is 17 residues long. The germline gives CDR1 SEHNR, CDR2 FQNEAQ (reference sequence). V trimming: 3 bases; J trimming: 2 bases; junction bases outside the gene matches: 10. In DNA form, the CDR3 reads TGTGCCAGCAGCTTGACCCCGGGACAGGGAATAAACTATGGCTACACCTTC. It encodes CASSLTPGQGINYGYTF.

This chain joins TRBV6-6 and TRBJ1-2; weak D call: TRBD1 (5 bases). Germline assignment: CDR1 MNHNY and CDR2 SVGAGI (reference sequence). The length of the CDR3 is 16 residues. The V gene lost 5 bases and the J gene lost 6 bases, with 22 bases spanning the gap. CDR3 in amino acids: CASSGEGLPLGDGYTF. CDR3 nucleotide sequence: TGTGCCAGCAGTGGGGAGGGATTGCCATTGGGGGATGGCTACACCTTC.

This chain links TRBV24-1 with TRBJ2-5; D is perhaps TRBD1 (6 bases). CDR1 and CDR2 from the germline V gene are KGHDR and SFDVKD. The CDR3 contains 18 residues. The V and J ends lost 0 bases and 5 bases respectively, with 21 bases between them. CDR3 amino acids: CATSDLEWKQGVRETQYF. The CDR3 DNA is TGTGCCACCAGTGATTTGGAGTGGAAACAGGGCGTTCGGGAGACCCAGTACTTC.

V gene TRBV9 combines with J gene TRBJ2-7; 9 bases agree with TRBD1. Germline CDR1 and CDR2: SGDLS and YYNGEE. The CDR3 has 13 amino acids. The V and J ends lost 4 bases and 6 bases, in that order; junction bases with no gene match: 5. Written as DNA, the CDR3 is TGTGCCAGCAGCCAAACACAGGGGGCCGAGCAGTACTTC. It encodes CASSQTQGAEQYF.

This clonotype has more than one count but fewer than ten. This sequence joins TRBV4-2 and TRBJ2-4; 10 bases are shared with TRBD2. This CDR3 has 14 residues. Looked up from germline, CDR1 is LGHNA and CDR2 is YNFKEQ. Trimming removed 0 bases from V and 9 bases from J; junction bases left unmatched: 2. CDR3 sequence (DNA): TGTGCCAGCAGCCAAGATATAGCGGGAGGCATTCAGTACTTC. This sequence encodes CASSQDIAGGIQYF.

This clonotype showed up just a few times. The CDR3, as DNA: TGTGCCAGCAGTTACCCCAGGGCTGCTAGGAAAAAACTGTTTTTT. It codes for CASSYPRAARKKLFF. The chain recombines TRBV6-6 with TRBJ1-4; D possibly corresponds to TRBD1 (5 bases). V was shortened by 2 bases and J by 9 bases, with 16 bases between the two germline ends. Germline V lookup: CDR1 MNHNY, CDR2 SVGAGI (reference sequence). This CDR3 is 15 amino acids long.

The chain recombines TRBV10-3 with TRBJ1-5, with a weak D call TRBD1 (5 bases). Trimming pared 0 bases from V and 6 bases from J, leaving 12 bases between. The germline gives CDR1 ENHRY, CDR2 SYGVKD. The CDR3 is 15 residues long. The CDR3 protein is CAISESRQGGQPQHF. The CDR3 region has the DNA TGTGCCATCAGTGAGTCTAGGCAGGGAGGTCAGCCCCAGCATTTT.

This clonotype appeared a few times. CDR3 amino acids: CSVPLLAGGYNEQFF. DNA for the CDR3: TGCAGCGTCCCCCTACTAGCGGGAGGATACAATGAGCAGTTCTTC. The chain employs TRBV29-1 and TRBJ2-5, with 12 nucleotides matching TRBD2. The tail of the sequence fits TRBJ2-1 better, so the J call may be wrong. Germline values: CDR1 SQVTM, CDR2 ANQGSEA. This CDR3 contains 15 residues.

The chain couples TRBV7-9 to TRBJ1-4, with TRBD1 matching 7 bases. This CDR3 region has 15 residues. The trim removed 6 bases at V and 5 bases at J, leaving 9 bases unmatched. CDR1 is SEHNR and CDR2 is FQNEAQ in the germline V gene (reference sequence). The CDR3 DNA sequence: TGTGCCAGCAGGGATACCGGGACAGCCAATGAAAAACTGTTTTTT. It specifies CASRDTGTANEKLFF.

This clonotype was seen only a few times. The chain combines TRBV12-3 or TRBV12-4 with TRBJ1-1, with D possibly being TRBD1 (5 bases). V lost 6 bases to trimming and J lost 13 bases, with 18 bases between them. This CDR3 has 12 residues. This chain's CDR3 is CASSYTTGYGFF. The CDR3 DNA reads as TGTGCCAGCAGCTATACAACAGGTTACGGTTTCTTT.

The table lists this clonotype with a few counts. The J gene is TRBJ2-3, the V gene TRBV12-3 or TRBV12-4; D gene ambiguous. Trimming took 8 bases from V and 6 from J, leaving 9 bases between them. The CDR3 is 11 residues long. The CDR3 DNA sequence: TGTGCCAGCGGTCTCGCGGATACGCAGTATTTT. Its translation: CASGLADTQYF.

This chain uses TRBV7-9 with TRBJ2-7; 7 nucleotides match TRBD1. V shed 5 bases and J 1 base; nucleotides not matched to a gene: 8. CDR3 length: 15 residues. CDR1 and CDR2 (germline): SEHNR, FQNEAQ (reference sequence). DNA of the CDR3: TGTGCCAGCAGCGGAGAGAAGGGACAGTCCTACGAGCAGTACTTC. It is translated as CASSGEKGQSYEQYF.

V gene TRBV12-3 or TRBV12-4 combines with J gene TRBJ1-2; no definite D call. The V end lost 3 bases, the J end lost 6 bases, and 11 bases lay between the germline ends. The CDR3 has 13 amino acids. The CDR3 here is CASSLRMWDGYTF. The CDR3 DNA reads as TGTGCCAGCAGTTTGCGGATGTGGGATGGCTACACCTTC.

This clonotype was detected a few times. J is TRBJ2-5 and V is TRBV29-1; TRBD2 matches at 13 bases. Trimming took 7 bases from V and 5 from J; bases not matched to a gene: 10. Germline V lookup: CDR1 SQVTM, CDR2 ANQGSEA. This CDR3 region has 15 residues. The CDR3 sequence is CSAPTSGRAVETQYF. CDR3 nucleotides: TGCAGCGCCCCCACTAGCGGGAGGGCCGTTGAGACCCAGTACTTC.